These T cell receptor beta chains were read from a single sample in a study of STAT5B mutations in CD4+ large granular lymphocyte leukemia. Sequencing was performed with immunoSEQ multiplex PCR; in TCRdb, only in-frame clones are kept and a portion is missing. The table lists 7,600 or so clones, around 75% of them singletons. The sequenced sample consisted of PBMCs. Receptor source: an older woman with CD4+ T-cell large granular lymphocyte leukemia. The CDR3 runs from the conserved cysteine through the conserved F or W. A D gene is named only where the DNA matches it firmly. Size tells how often a clone was seen (once, few, many) or the class of an expanded clone, and some rows leave it out.

>.|TRBV14|TRBJ1-2|.
TGTGCCAGCAGCCAGGGTCTGGCCGTACCTCATGGCTACACCTTC
CASSQGLAVPHGYTF
>.|TRBV11-2|TRBJ2-2|.
TGTGCCAGCAGCCGTACCCCCGGGACCATTATGGCCGGGGAGCTGTTTTTT
CASSRTPGTIMAGELFF
>.|TRBV27|TRBJ1-4|.
TGTGCCAGCCGAAGGGTCGACCTATCGGAAAAACTGTTTTTT
CASRRVDLSEKLFF
>TRBD2|TRBV4-1|TRBJ2-1|.
TGCGCCAGCAGCCAAGTCGGACTAGCCATCAATGAGCAGTTCTTC
CASSQVGLAINEQFF
>TRBD1|TRBV11-2|TRBJ2-7|.
TGTGCCAGCAGCTTAGGGACAGGGACCTACGAGCAGTACTTC
CASSLGTGTYEQYF
>.|TRBV5-5|TRBJ1-1|few
TGTGCCAGCAGCTTCGGGGCAGAGCTTGAAGCTTTCTTT
CASSFGAELEAFF
>.|TRBV6-5|TRBJ1-1|once
TGTGCCAGCAGTAACTACAGGGTGAACACTGAAGCTTTCTTT
CASSNYRVNTEAFF
>.|TRBV30|TRBJ1-2|.
TGTGCCTGGAGTGTGGATGGACGTGGCTACACCTTC
CAWSVDGRGYTF
>.|TRBV7-7|TRBJ1-3|.
TGTGCCAGCAGCTCAGGGTTTGGAAACACCATATATTTT
CASSSGFGNTIYF
>.|TRBV9|TRBJ2-3|.
TGTGCCAGCAGCGTAGGGGGGACAGATACGCAGTATTTT
CASSVGGTDTQYF
>.|TRBV7-9|TRBJ1-2|.
TGTGCCAGCAGCTTGACAGGAGGCTTCAACTATGGCTACACCTTC
CASSLTGGFNYGYTF
>TRBD1|TRBV30|TRBJ2-3|.
TGTGCCTGGAGTGCGGGACAGGGGAGAGCAGATACGCAGTATTTT
CAWSAGQGRADTQYF
>.|TRBV28|TRBJ1-1|.
TGTGCCAGCAGTTTAAGATGGAAGAACACTGAAGCTTTCTTT
CASSLRWKNTEAFF
>.|TRBV6-5|TRBJ1-2|.
TGTGCCAGCAGTCCCTCCTTTACAGGGAACTATGGCTACACCTTC
CASSPSFTGNYGYTF
>.|TRBV13|TRBJ2-2|.
TGTGCCAGCAGCCCTCCGAGGCCGAACACCGGGGAGCTGTTTTTT
CASSPPRPNTGELFF
>.|TRBV5-4|TRBJ1-2|.
TGTGCCAGCAGCCGGACGGGGGGGGCTATTGGCTACACCTTC
CASSRTGGAIGYTF
>.|TRBV5-1|TRBJ1-1|.
TGCGCCAGCAAGCGGAGAGGCACTGAAGCTTTCTTT
CASKRRGTEAFF
>.|TRBV2|TRBJ2-1|.
TGTGCCAGCACCACCGGGCCAGGGGGAGGGGATGAGCAGTTCTTC
CASTTGPGGGDEQFF
>.|TRBV5-6|TRBJ2-3|.
TGTGCCAGCAGCTTGGAGACAGGCTCGTACACAGATACGCAGTATTTT
CASSLETGSYTDTQYF
>TRBD1|TRBV5-6|TRBJ1-5|few
TGTGCCAGCAGCTTCGGCGACAGGGTTAATCAGCCCCAGCATTTT
CASSFGDRVNQPQHF
>.|TRBV5-6|TRBJ2-7|.
TGTGCCAGCACCCTCGAGAACGAGCAGTACTTC
CASTLENEQYF
>.|TRBV19|TRBJ1-2|.
TGTGCCAGTAGTATAGATCGTCGCTATGGCTACACCTTC
CASSIDRRYGYTF
>.|TRBV7-2|TRBJ1-1|few
TGTGCCAGTACTCCCAGCCGGGGCACTGAAGCTTTCTTT
CASTPSRGTEAFF
>.|TRBV14|TRBJ2-3|.
TGTGCCAGCAGCCCGACTATGGGAGTGGATACGCAGTATTTT
CASSPTMGVDTQYF
>.|TRBV11-3|TRBJ1-1|.
TGTGCCAGCAGCCCGGACTTGGGACGGCCGAACACTGAAGCTTTCTTT
CASSPDLGRPNTEAFF
>.|TRBV5-6|TRBJ2-2|once
TGTGCCAGCAGCTTGGGCGCCGGGGAGCTGTTTTTT
CASSLGAGELFF
>.|TRBV4-3|TRBJ2-6|.
TGCGCCAGCAGCCTGAACGTCGGGGCGCCTGGGGCCAACGTCCTGACTTTC
CASSLNVGAPGANVLTF
>.|TRBV28|TRBJ2-7|.
TGTGCCAGCAGTTCCACGGTGTACGAGCAGTACTTC
CASSSTVYEQYF
>.|TRBV5-1|TRBJ2-7|.
TGCGCCAGCAGCTTGGAACAGGGTTACGAGCAGTACTTC
CASSLEQGYEQYF
>TRBD1|TRBV7-9|TRBJ1-1|.
TGTGCCAGCAGCCCCCCCGGGACAGCGAACACTGAAGCTTTCTTT
CASSPPGTANTEAFF
>TRBD1|TRBV5-5|TRBJ1-5|.
TGTGCCAGCAAAAGGACAGGGGGCGAAGGCAATCAGCCCCAGCATTTT
CASKRTGGEGNQPQHF
>TRBD1|TRBV6-5|TRBJ2-5|.
TGTGCCAGCAGTCAACAGGGGGGCGGGGCTCCCAACTTC
CASSQQGGGAPNF
>.|TRBV6-1|TRBJ2-1|few
TGTGCCAGCAGTGAAGAAGAGGGGGGGGGCCATGAGCAGTTCTTC
CASSEEEGGGHEQFF
>.|TRBV11-2|TRBJ2-7|.
TGTGCCAGCAGCTTTGGGAGCGGAGTCTACGAGCAGTACTTC
CASSFGSGVYEQYF